Each of the 7 T cell receptor beta chains below was sequenced from the same sample in a study of shared clonotypes between healthy human individuals. Clones were sequenced by immunoSEQ multiplex PCR, and TCRdb holds only the in-frame ones, with some missing. The sample has about 92,000 clones, almost 70% seen once; the top ten hold approximately 53%. Sequenced material: memory CD8+ T cells sorted from blood. As to subset: CD45RO+ cells pooled with CCR7-negative TemRA cells. These receptors came from a man younger than 40 in good health.

The J gene is TRBJ1-5, the V gene TRBV4-1; the match to TRBD1 covers 8 bases. J lost 0 bases, V lost 2 bases, and 6 bases had no gene match. The germline V gene has CDR1 MGHRA and CDR2 YSYEKL. CDR3 length equals 17 residues. CDR3 sequence: CASSQYQGAGSNQPQHF. CDR3 nucleotide sequence: TGCGCCAGCAGCCAATACCAGGGGGCGGGTAGCAATCAGCCCCAGCATTTT.

The chain couples TRBV6-5 to TRBJ1-5; D unclear. The CDR3 runs 14 residues. Trimming removed 8 bases at V and 3 bases at J, with 14 bases between. The germline CDR1 and CDR2 sequences are MNHEY and SVGAGI. The CDR3, as DNA: TGTGCCAGCGCGGCCGGGCCGAACAATCAGCCCCAGCATTTT. Translating gives CASAAGPNNQPQHF.

This clone has ten or more counts. The rearrangement joins TRBV2 to TRBJ1-5; D is uncertain. Germline CDR1 and CDR2: SNHLY and FYNNEI. The CDR3 loop spans 12 amino acids. V was clipped by 0 bases and J by 9 bases, with 6 bases between them. The CDR3 sequence is CASSEAVRPQHF. Here the CDR3 DNA reads TGTGCCAGCAGTGAAGCGGTCCGGCCCCAGCATTTT.

The CDR3 loop reads CAIRERTGTSGRIYEQYF. CDR3 coding DNA: TGTGCCATCAGGGAAAGGACCGGGACTAGCGGGAGAATCTACGAGCAGTACTTC. The chain employs TRBV10-3 and TRBJ2-7, with TRBD2 matching 14 bases. The CDR3 covers 18 residues. Trimming at V came to 6 bases and at J to 3 bases, leaving 13 bases not matched to a gene. Germline CDR1 ENHRY, CDR2 SYGVKD.

This chain links TRBV7-9 with TRBJ2-1; 7 bases fit TRBD2. CDR1 and CDR2 (germline): SEHNR, FQNEAQ (reference sequence). The ends lost 2 bases at V and 15 bases at J; junction bases unmatched: 7. The CDR3 length is 12 residues. CDR3 sequence: CASSLQSGGGFF. The CDR3 DNA sequence: TGTGCCAGCAGCTTACAGTCGGGCGGGGGGTTCTTC.

V and J are TRBV7-2 and TRBJ1-2; D is unresolved. Per germline, CDR1 SGHTA and CDR2 FQGNSA. The CDR3 has 12 amino acids. The germline V and J ends were trimmed by 5 bases and 7 bases, with 11 bases remaining between them. For the CDR3, the DNA is TGTGCCAGCAGCGATCGGACTTCTGGCTACACCTTC. Its protein is CASSDRTSGYTF. Together with reference TRBV7-2 and TRBJ1-2, the CDR3 gives the full variable domain: GAGVSQSPSNKVTEKGKDVELRCDPISGHTALYWYRQSLGQGLEFLIYFQGNSAPDKSGLPSDRFSAERTGGSVSTLTIQRTQQEDSAVYLCASSDRTSGYTFGSGTRLTVV.

The V gene is TRBV6-5, the J gene TRBJ2-1, with unresolved D. Germline V gives CDR1 MNHEY, CDR2 SVGAGI. The CDR3 runs to 13 residues. Trimming shortened V by 8 bases and J by 5 bases, and 13 bases separated the two germline ends. CDR3 bases: TGTGCCAGCCGTTTAAAGTGGGACAATGAGCAGTTCTTC. This encodes CASRLKWDNEQFF.